This T cell receptor (beta chain) was captured by sequencing in a study of blood T cell repertoires in COVID-19. As for the study in general: Samples of COVID-19 (acute and convalescent) were obtained from the United States, Italy and Spain.

In the source study's methods: Estimation of nucleated cell counts relied on the amplification of reference gene primers. Sequenced by immunoSEQ multiplex PCR; TCRdb stores in-frame clones only, minus some. D and trimming come from the DNA, and the V and J calls and clone size come from that table. Counted here are some 460,000 clones, roughly nine tenths occurring once; the ten biggest clones make up under 2%. This clone turned up a few times. Assignments of participants to cohorts depended upon their own reported clinical history. The receptor comes from a woman under 30 with acute COVID-19. The sequenced sample consisted of PBMCs or T cells enriched from blood (not recorded which).

DNA of the CDR3: TGTGCCAGCAGTTTAGCCCCCATTAGTAGCGAGGAGACCCAGTACTTC. Amino acid sequence: CASSLAPISSEETQYF. The V call is TRBV28, the J call TRBJ2-5, with D possibly matching TRBD2 (5 bases). V lost 2 bases, J lost 5 bases, and 18 bases lay in between. The CDR3 runs 16 residues. CDR1 and CDR2 from the germline V gene are MDHEN and SYDVKM.